This TCR beta chain was sequenced during a study of blood T cell repertoires in COVID-19. Per the germline V gene, CDR1 is SGHVS and CDR2 is FNYEAQ. The length of the CDR3 is 14 residues. V lost 1 base and J lost 4, with 8 bases in between. Repertoires were generated with immunoSEQ multiplex PCR, while TCRdb's copy carries only in-frame clones and drops some. The sample carries about 64,000 clones, around nine tenths recorded once. The TCR originated in a middle-aged woman who had recovered from COVID-19. The sample was PBMCs or T cells enriched from blood (not recorded which). This chain uses TRBV7-6 with TRBJ2-1, with D possibly TRBD1 on 6 matching bases. CDR3 sequence reads: CASSLGTAYNEQFF. DNA of the CDR3: TGTGCCAGCAGCTTAGGGACAGCGTACAATGAGCAGTTCTTC.